These T cell receptor beta chains were read from a single sample in a study of cytomegalovirus exposure and HLA in healthy donors. TCRdb's table, derived via immunoSEQ multiplex PCR, lists solely in-frame clones and lacks some. Among 150,000 to 200,000 clones listed, approximately 86% were seen once. The sequenced sample was PBMCs. These receptors were obtained from a woman aged 18-29 years in good health and CMV-seronegative. CDR3s leave out the opening cysteine and the closing phenylalanine or tryptophan.

j_call	v_call	cdr3_aa
TRBJ1-5	TRBV7-9	ASSLAAGPGNQPQH
TRBJ1-5	TRBV7-9	SSSDSTGESNQPQH
TRBJ2-1	TRBV4-2	ASSQDQGLAGVGGSYNEQF
TRBJ2-7	TRBV5-6	ASSLGPIVDEQY
TRBJ1-2	TRBV7-8	ASSLPPGQGQRGYGYT
TRBJ2-7	TRBV7-2	ASSSPSGRGNEQY
TRBJ1-1	TRBV4-2	ASSQELTGGTEAF
TRBJ2-3	TRBV5-4	ASSLDRAGRDTQY
TRBJ2-7	TRBV10-3	AISESLESIYEQY
TRBJ1-2	TRBV25-1	ASSFWGHGESGYT
TRBJ2-6	TRBV6-1	AGGLLASGANVLT
TRBJ1-4	TRBV27	ASSPRARFGEKLF
TRBJ2-5	TRBV19	ASSPTGIRETQY
TRBJ1-2	TRBV5-1	ASSVRDQLNGYT
TRBJ2-2	TRBV11-3	ASSLAGVDTGELF
TRBJ2-7	TRBV6-6	ASSYFGQGGEQY
TRBJ1-1	TRBV18	ASSPQEGDTEAF
TRBJ2-1	TRBV11-2	ASSSGLISEQF
TRBJ1-4	TRBV7-2	ASSLLGARREKLF
TRBJ2-7	TRBV10-3	AISETSEIYEQY
TRBJ1-1	TRBV5-1	ASSFQPTGVMNTEAF
TRBJ1-2	TRBV6-4	ASSDSRGNGYT
TRBJ2-3	TRBV5-1	ASSPKLASSTDTQY